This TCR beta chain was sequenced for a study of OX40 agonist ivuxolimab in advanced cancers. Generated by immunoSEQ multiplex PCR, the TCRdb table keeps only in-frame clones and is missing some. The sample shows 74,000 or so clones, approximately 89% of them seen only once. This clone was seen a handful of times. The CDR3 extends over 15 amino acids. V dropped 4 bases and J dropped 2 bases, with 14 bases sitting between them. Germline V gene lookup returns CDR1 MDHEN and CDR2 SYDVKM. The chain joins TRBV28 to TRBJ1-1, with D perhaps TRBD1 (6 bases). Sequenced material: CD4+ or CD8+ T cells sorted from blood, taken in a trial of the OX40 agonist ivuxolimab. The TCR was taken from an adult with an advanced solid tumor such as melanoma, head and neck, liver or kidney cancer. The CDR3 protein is CASSSTWGRNTEAFF. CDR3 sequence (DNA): TGTGCCAGCAGTTCCACTTGGGGGCGAAACACTGAAGCTTTCTTT.